Presented here are 3 T cell receptor beta chains from one specimen sequenced in a study of blood T cell repertoires in COVID-19. Assay: immunoSEQ multiplex PCR; the TCRdb copy retains only in-frame clones and omits some. The table shows around 15,000 clones, with 87% occurring only once. Sequencing was carried out using peripheral blood. The receptors shown here come from a man between 50 and 59 years old with active COVID-19.

On this clone itself: The junction departs from the called germline gene at one end, perhaps through a read error. In DNA form, the CDR3 reads TGCGCCAGCAGCCAAAGGCGGGGCACCGGGAAGCTGTTTTTT. It codes for CASSQRRGTGKLFF. The rearrangement links TRBV4-3 to TRBJ2-2; tentatively, D is TRBD2 (6 bases). From germline, CDR1 is LGHNA and CDR2 YSLEER. The CDR3 totals 14 residues.

The V gene is TRBV19, the J gene TRBJ2-3; possibly TRBD2 for D (6 bases). V lost 8 bases and J 3 bases, leaving 18 bases between the germline ends. The CDR3 extends over 15 amino acids. Germline V gives CDR1 LNHDA, CDR2 SQIVND (reference sequence). CDR3 DNA sequence: TGTGCCAGTGCCACGGGACTGGGTCTTACAGATACGCAGTATTTT. It specifies CASATGLGLTDTQYF.

CDR3 in DNA: TGCAGTGCTAGCCCAGGCTACGAGCAGTACTTC. Amino acid sequence: CSASPGYEQYF. The chain carries TRBV20-1 and TRBJ2-7; D not certain. The V and J ends lost 3 bases and 3 bases respectively, with 6 bases between them. There are 11 residues in the CDR3. CDR1 and CDR2 from the germline V gene are DFQATT and SNEGSKA (reference sequence).